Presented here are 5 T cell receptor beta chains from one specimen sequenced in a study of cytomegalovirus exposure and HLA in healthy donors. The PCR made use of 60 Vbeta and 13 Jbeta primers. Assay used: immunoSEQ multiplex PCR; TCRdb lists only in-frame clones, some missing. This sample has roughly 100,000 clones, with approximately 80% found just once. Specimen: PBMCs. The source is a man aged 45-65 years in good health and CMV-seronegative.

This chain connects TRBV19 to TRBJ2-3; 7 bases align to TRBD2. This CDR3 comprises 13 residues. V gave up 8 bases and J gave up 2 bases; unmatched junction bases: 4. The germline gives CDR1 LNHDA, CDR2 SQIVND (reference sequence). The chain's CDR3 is CASGEGYTDTQYF. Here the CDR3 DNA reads TGTGCCAGTGGGGAGGGATACACAGATACGCAGTATTTT.

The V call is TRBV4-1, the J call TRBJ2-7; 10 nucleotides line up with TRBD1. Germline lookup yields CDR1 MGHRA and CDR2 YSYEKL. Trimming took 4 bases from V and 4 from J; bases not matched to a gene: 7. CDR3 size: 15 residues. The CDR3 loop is CASSPDRDRGYEQYF. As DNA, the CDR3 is TGCGCCAGCAGCCCTGACCGGGACAGGGGTTACGAGCAGTACTTC.

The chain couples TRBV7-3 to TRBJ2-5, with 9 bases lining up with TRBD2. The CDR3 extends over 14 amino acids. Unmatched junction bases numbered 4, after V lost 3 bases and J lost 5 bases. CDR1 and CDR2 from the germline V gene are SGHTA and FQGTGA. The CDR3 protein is CASSFSGGGETQYF. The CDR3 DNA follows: TGTGCCAGCAGCTTTAGCGGGGGCGGGGAGACCCAGTACTTC.

CDR3 DNA: TGTGCCAGCAAGAACACTGAAGCTTTCTTT. Translation gives CASKNTEAFF. J is TRBJ1-1 and V is TRBV19; D remains ambiguous. This CDR3 has 10 amino acids. Trimming took 9 bases from V and 1 from J, leaving 3 bases between them. Per the germline V gene, CDR1 is LNHDA and CDR2 is SQIVND (reference sequence).

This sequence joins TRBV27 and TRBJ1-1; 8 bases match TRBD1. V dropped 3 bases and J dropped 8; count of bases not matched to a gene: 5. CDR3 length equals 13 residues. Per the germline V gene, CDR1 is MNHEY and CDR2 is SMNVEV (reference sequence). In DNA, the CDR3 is TGTGCCAGCAGTTTCAGGGGGCAACAAGAAGCTTTCTTT. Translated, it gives CASSFRGQQEAFF.